The rows below give T cell receptor beta chains drawn from one sample of a study of PD-1 blockade in classical Hodgkin lymphoma. Some clones are missing from TCRdb's copy, which holds only in-frame ones; the method was immunoSEQ multiplex PCR. The repertoire holds 43,000 or so clones, roughly 73% seen once, with around a third in the top ten. The starting material was peripheral blood mononuclear cells (PBMCs), obtained before the fourth cycle of nivolumab. The source of these receptors is a human donor with classical Hodgkin lymphoma. Each CDR3 is given with its conserved first and last residue. The D gene is left open where the match is weak. Clone size appears in some rows only: once, few, many, or a class for an expanded clone.

J: TRBJ2-3
V: TRBV7-2
D: .
size: .
CDR3: CASRSGGADTQYF
DNA: TGTGCCTCCCGATCGGGGGGCGCAGATACGCAGTATTTT

J: TRBJ2-1
V: TRBV12-5
D: .
size: .
CDR3: CASGLGVEQFF
DNA: TGTGCTAGTGGTTTGGGGGTTGAGCAGTTCTTC

J: TRBJ1-2
V: TRBV5-1
D: TRBD1
size: .
CDR3: CASMTGSTGGIYGYTF
DNA: TGCGCCAGCATGACGGGATCGACAGGGGGCATCTATGGCTACACCTTC

J: TRBJ2-5
V: TRBV7-7
D: TRBD1
size: .
CDR3: CASSSTGSGEETQYF
DNA: TGTGCCAGCAGCTCGACAGGGTCAGGAGAAGAGACCCAGTACTTC

J: TRBJ2-7
V: TRBV14
D: .
size: .
CDR3: CASSLYRGKQYF
DNA: TGTGCCAGCAGCCTCTATCGGGGGAAGCAGTACTTC

J: TRBJ1-1
V: TRBV11-2
D: .
size: .
CDR3: CASSLYSTEAFF
DNA: TGTGCCAGCAGCCTATATAGTACTGAAGCTTTCTTT

J: TRBJ1-3
V: TRBV5-1
D: .
size: few
CDR3: CASSIDTGFGNTIYF
DNA: TGCGCCAGCAGCATAGATACAGGGTTTGGAAACACCATATATTTT

J: TRBJ2-6
V: TRBV6-5
D: .
size: .
CDR3: CASSYQSGANVLTF
DNA: TGTGCCAGCAGTTATCAATCTGGGGCCAACGTCCTGACTTTC

J: TRBJ1-3
V: TRBV7-8
D: .
size: .
CDR3: CASSLTDGNTIYF
DNA: TGTGCCAGCAGCCTGACTGATGGAAACACCATATATTTT

J: TRBJ1-5
V: TRBV2
D: .
size: .
CDR3: CASSEVTARPQHF
DNA: TGTGCCAGCAGTGAAGTTACTGCGCGGCCCCAGCATTTT

J: TRBJ1-2
V: TRBV9
D: .
size: .
CDR3: CASSVGGGLNYGYTF
DNA: TGTGCCAGCAGCGTAGGAGGTGGGCTCAACTATGGCTACACCTTC

J: TRBJ1-5
V: TRBV19
D: .
size: .
CDR3: CASSKTTIGGRGSNQPRHF
DNA: TGTGCCAGTAGCAAAACCACCATAGGGGGGAGGGGAAGCAATCAGCCCCGGCATTTT

J: TRBJ1-2
V: TRBV19
D: .
size: .
CDR3: CASRSQGRPGGYTF
DNA: TGTGCCAGTAGGAGTCAGGGAAGGCCGGGTGGCTACACCTTC

J: TRBJ2-3
V: TRBV27
D: TRBD1
size: .
CDR3: CASSSLQGKLDTQYF
DNA: TGTGCCAGCAGTTCACTACAGGGGAAGCTGGATACGCAGTATTTT

J: TRBJ1-2
V: TRBV6-5
D: TRBD1
size: .
CDR3: CASTPQTGLAYGYTF
DNA: TGTGCCAGCACCCCCCAGACAGGGTTGGCCTATGGCTACACCTTC

J: TRBJ1-2
V: TRBV6-5
D: .
size: .
CDR3: CASSYTDSRRDGYTF
DNA: TGTGCCAGCAGTTACACGGACAGCAGGAGGGATGGCTACACCTTC

J: TRBJ1-3
V: TRBV19
D: TRBD1
size: few
CDR3: CASKRDRASGNTIYF
DNA: TGTGCCAGTAAAAGGGACAGGGCCTCTGGAAACACCATATATTTT

J: TRBJ1-2
V: TRBV7-3
D: .
size: .
CDR3: CASSLVSVYGYTF
DNA: TGTGCCAGCAGCTTAGTGTCGGTCTATGGCTACACCTTC

J: TRBJ2-1
V: TRBV18
D: .
size: .
CDR3: CASSPTRHGEQFF
DNA: TGTGCCAGCTCACCCACGCGACATGGAGAGCAGTTCTTC

J: TRBJ2-7
V: TRBV7-8
D: TRBD2
size: .
CDR3: CASSLRGGNSYEQYF
DNA: TGTGCCAGCAGCCTGCGCGGGGGGAACTCCTACGAGCAGTACTTC

J: TRBJ2-4
V: TRBV25-1
D: .
size: .
CDR3: CASSGSEDKNIQYF
DNA: TGTGCCAGCAGTGGGAGTGAAGACAAAAACATTCAGTACTTC

J: TRBJ2-3
V: TRBV28
D: .
size: once
CDR3: CASSRVSPNTQYF
DNA: TGTGCCAGCAGTCGGGTCAGCCCTAATACGCAGTATTTT

J: TRBJ2-7
V: TRBV7-6
D: TRBD2
size: .
CDR3: CASSGSGGAYEQYF
DNA: TGTGCCAGCAGCGGGTCGGGAGGAGCCTACGAGCAGTACTTC

J: TRBJ2-5
V: TRBV14
D: TRBD2
size: .
CDR3: CASGTSGGETQYF
DNA: TGTGCCAGCGGGACTAGCGGGGGAGAGACCCAGTACTTC

J: TRBJ2-7
V: TRBV6-5
D: TRBD2
size: .
CDR3: CATTGTMDEQYF
DNA: TGTGCCACCACCGGGACTATGGATGAGCAGTACTTC

J: TRBJ2-1
V: TRBV5-1
D: .
size: once
CDR3: CASSLGQGGYNEQFF
DNA: TGCGCCAGCAGCTTGGGGCAGGGGGGGTACAATGAGCAGTTCTTC

J: TRBJ1-1
V: TRBV4-3
D: TRBD1
size: .
CDR3: CASSQHPGQDPNTEAFF
DNA: TGCGCCAGCAGCCAACACCCCGGACAGGACCCTAACACTGAAGCTTTCTTT

J: TRBJ2-5
V: TRBV4-1
D: TRBD2
size: .
CDR3: CASSQDQLAGTQYF
DNA: TGCGCCAGCAGCCAAGATCAACTAGCGGGGACCCAGTACTTC

J: TRBJ2-5
V: TRBV7-2
D: TRBD1
size: .
CDR3: CASSQGDRAETQYF
DNA: TGTGCCAGCAGCCAGGGGGACAGGGCAGAGACCCAGTACTTC

J: TRBJ1-4
V: TRBV9
D: .
size: .
CDR3: CASSRTATNEKLFF
DNA: TGTGCCAGCAGCAGGACGGCAACTAATGAAAAACTGTTTTTT

J: TRBJ1-4
V: TRBV20-1
D: .
size: .
CDR3: CSARDLEKLFF
DNA: TGCAGTGCTAGAGATTTGGAAAAACTGTTTTTT

J: TRBJ2-3
V: TRBV6-6
D: .
size: .
CDR3: CATNRDGTDTQYF
DNA: TGTGCCACCAACAGGGATGGAACAGATACGCAGTATTTT

J: TRBJ2-7
V: TRBV7-8
D: .
size: once
CDR3: CASSPTDYEQYF
DNA: TGTGCCAGCAGCCCAACGGATTACGAGCAGTACTTC

J: TRBJ1-6
V: TRBV30
D: TRBD1
size: .
CDR3: CAWTPLDRNNSPLHF
DNA: TGTGCCTGGACTCCACTGGACAGGAATAATTCACCCCTCCACTTT

J: TRBJ2-7
V: TRBV6-1
D: .
size: .
CDR3: CASSERPQLTYEQYF
DNA: TGTGCCAGCAGTGAAAGGCCTCAACTTACCTACGAGCAGTACTTC

J: TRBJ1-2
V: TRBV29-1
D: .
size: .
CDR3: CSVAGHSEDYTF
DNA: TGCAGCGTTGCAGGACACTCCGAGGACTACACCTTC

J: TRBJ2-3
V: TRBV18
D: .
size: .
CDR3: CASSLYSGSPDTQYF
DNA: TGTGCCAGCTCGCTCTACTCAGGGAGCCCAGATACGCAGTATTTT

J: TRBJ2-3
V: TRBV4-1
D: TRBD2
size: .
CDR3: CASSQERGGAADTQYF
DNA: TGCGCCAGCAGCCAAGAACGCGGGGGGGCCGCAGATACGCAGTATTTT

J: TRBJ1-1
V: TRBV6-6
D: TRBD1
size: .
CDR3: CASSYRGRDTEAFF
DNA: TGTGCCAGCAGTTACAGGGGGCGCGACACTGAAGCTTTCTTT

J: TRBJ2-7
V: TRBV4-3
D: .
size: few
CDR3: CASSHSIIGSEQYF
DNA: TGCGCCAGCAGCCATTCAATTATAGGGAGCGAGCAGTACTTC

J: TRBJ2-6
V: TRBV11-2
D: .
size: .
CDR3: CASSLYGATGANVLTF
DNA: TGTGCCAGCAGCTTATACGGGGCTACTGGGGCCAACGTCCTGACTTTC

J: TRBJ2-1
V: TRBV7-2
D: TRBD2
size: .
CDR3: CASSPAGRSYNEQFF
DNA: TGTGCCAGCAGCCCAGCGGGGAGAAGCTACAATGAGCAGTTCTTC

J: TRBJ1-6
V: TRBV18
D: TRBD1
size: .
CDR3: CASSPVEGRQGGNSPLHF
DNA: TGTGCCAGCTCACCAGTCGAGGGTCGACAGGGGGGTAATTCACCCCTCCACTTT

J: TRBJ2-1
V: TRBV5-5
D: .
size: .
CDR3: CASSLDRGAYNEQFF
DNA: TGTGCCAGCAGCTTGGATAGAGGAGCTTACAATGAGCAGTTCTTC

J: TRBJ2-4
V: TRBV19
D: .
size: .
CDR3: CASSFGGANIQYF
DNA: TGTGCCAGTAGTTTTGGGGGCGCGAACATTCAGTACTTC

J: TRBJ2-7
V: TRBV28
D: TRBD2
size: .
CDR3: CASSFGRRDYQSSYEQYF
DNA: TGTGCCAGCAGTTTCGGGCGGCGGGACTATCAAAGCTCCTACGAGCAGTACTTC

J: TRBJ1-4
V: TRBV18
D: .
size: .
CDR3: CASSPVQGRGTNEKLFF
DNA: TGTGCCAGCTCACCAGTCCAGGGGAGGGGCACTAATGAAAAACTGTTTTTT

J: TRBJ2-3
V: TRBV6-5
D: TRBD1
size: .
CDR3: CASSYGQVVGDTQYF
DNA: TGTGCCAGCAGTTACGGACAGGTGGTGGGAGATACGCAGTATTTT

J: TRBJ1-2
V: TRBV6-5
D: .
size: once
CDR3: CASRVGQRLHYGYTF
DNA: TGTGCCAGCAGGGTCGGACAGAGGCTGCACTATGGCTACACCTTC

J: TRBJ1-2
V: TRBV19
D: .
size: .
CDR3: CASTVGRTNLGYTF
DNA: TGTGCCAGTACCGTCGGGAGGACAAACTTGGGCTACACCTTC

J: TRBJ2-4
V: TRBV9
D: .
size: .
CDR3: CASSARASNIQYF
DNA: TGTGCCAGCAGCGCCAGGGCGAGCAACATTCAGTACTTC

J: TRBJ1-5
V: TRBV6-1
D: TRBD1
size: .
CDR3: CASSGGQAARPQHF
DNA: TGTGCCAGCAGTGGAGGACAGGCAGCCCGGCCCCAGCATTTT

J: TRBJ1-4
V: TRBV12-5
D: TRBD1
size: few
CDR3: CASGRGPYRDRVFEKLFF
DNA: TGTGCTAGTGGGCGGGGGCCATACCGGGACAGGGTTTTTGAAAAACTGTTTTTT

J: TRBJ2-7
V: TRBV2
D: .
size: once
CDR3: CASWTVGYEQYF
DNA: TGTGCCAGCTGGACAGTCGGGTACGAGCAGTACTTC

J: TRBJ2-7
V: TRBV27
D: .
size: .
CDR3: CASSLTENYEQYF
DNA: TGTGCCAGCAGCTTAACCGAAAACTACGAGCAGTACTTC

J: TRBJ2-2
V: TRBV5-4
D: .
size: .
CDR3: CASSLAGNAGTGELFF
DNA: TGTGCCAGCAGCTTGGCTGGGAACGCAGGTACCGGGGAGCTGTTTTTT

J: TRBJ2-5
V: TRBV7-8
D: .
size: .
CDR3: CASSFRQRGWGGMEETQYF
DNA: TGTGCCAGCAGTTTTCGCCAAAGAGGGTGGGGGGGCATGGAAGAGACCCAGTACTTC